This entry concerns a single T cell receptor (beta chain). Method: immunoSEQ multiplex PCR; TCRdb's copy keeps in-frame clones and lacks some. Here the sample spans hundreds of thousands of clones, roughly 76% being singletons. This entry belongs to a study of blood T cell repertoires in COVID-19. The TCR was taken from an elderly woman with COVID-19, enrolled during active disease. The sequencing input was peripheral blood.

The CDR3 here is CASSLDRGSGNTIYF. The CDR3, as DNA: TGCGCCAGCAGCTTGGATCGGGGTTCTGGAAACACCATATATTTT. The chain links TRBV5-1 to TRBJ1-3; no definite D call. Germline CDR1 SGHRS, CDR2 YFSETQ. V shed 0 bases and J shed 1 base, with 8 bases lying between them. This CDR3 region has 15 residues.